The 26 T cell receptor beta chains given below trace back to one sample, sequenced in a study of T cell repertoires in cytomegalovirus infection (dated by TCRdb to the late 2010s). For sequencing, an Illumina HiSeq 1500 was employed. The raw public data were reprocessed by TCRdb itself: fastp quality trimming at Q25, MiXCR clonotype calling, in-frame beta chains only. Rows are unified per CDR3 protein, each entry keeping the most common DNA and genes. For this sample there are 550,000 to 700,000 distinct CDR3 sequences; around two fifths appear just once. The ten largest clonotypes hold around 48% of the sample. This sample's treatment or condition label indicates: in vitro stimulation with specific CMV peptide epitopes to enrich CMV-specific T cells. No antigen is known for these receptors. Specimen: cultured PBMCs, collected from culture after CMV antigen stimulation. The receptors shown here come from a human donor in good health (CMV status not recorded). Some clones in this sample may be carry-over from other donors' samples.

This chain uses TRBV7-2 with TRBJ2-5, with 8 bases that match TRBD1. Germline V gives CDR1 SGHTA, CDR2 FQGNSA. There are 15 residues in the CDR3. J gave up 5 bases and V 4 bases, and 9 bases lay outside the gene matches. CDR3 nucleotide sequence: TGTGCCAGCAGCTCCGGACAGGGAGGTTGGGAGACCCAGTACTTC. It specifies CASSSGQGGWETQYF.

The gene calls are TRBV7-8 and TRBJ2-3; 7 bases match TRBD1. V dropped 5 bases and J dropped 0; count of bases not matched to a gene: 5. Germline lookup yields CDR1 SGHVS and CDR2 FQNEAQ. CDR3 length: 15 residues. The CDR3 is CASSPLDRSTDTQYF. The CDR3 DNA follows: TGTGCCAGCAGCCCATTGGACAGGAGCACAGATACGCAGTATTTT.

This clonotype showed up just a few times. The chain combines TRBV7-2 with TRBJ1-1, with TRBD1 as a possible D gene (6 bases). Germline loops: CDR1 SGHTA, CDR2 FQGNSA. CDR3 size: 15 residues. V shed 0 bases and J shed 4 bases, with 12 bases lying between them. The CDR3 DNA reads TGTGCCAGCAGCTTAGCTCAACAGGGTGGCACTGAAGCTTTCTTT. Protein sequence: CASSLAQQGGTEAFF.

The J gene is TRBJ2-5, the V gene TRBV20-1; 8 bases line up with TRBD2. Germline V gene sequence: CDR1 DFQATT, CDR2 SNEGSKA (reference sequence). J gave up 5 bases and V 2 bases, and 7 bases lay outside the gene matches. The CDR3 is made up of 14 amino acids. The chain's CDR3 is CSARYGGAMETQYF. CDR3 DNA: TGCAGTGCTAGATACGGGGGGGCGATGGAGACCCAGTACTTC.

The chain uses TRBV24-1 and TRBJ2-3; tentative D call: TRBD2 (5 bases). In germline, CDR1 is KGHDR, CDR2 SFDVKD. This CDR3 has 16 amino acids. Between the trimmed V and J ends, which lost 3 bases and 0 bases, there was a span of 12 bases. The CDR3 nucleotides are TGTGCCACCAGTGATCCAGCGGTCGGGAGCACAGATACGCAGTATTTT. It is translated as CATSDPAVGSTDTQYF.

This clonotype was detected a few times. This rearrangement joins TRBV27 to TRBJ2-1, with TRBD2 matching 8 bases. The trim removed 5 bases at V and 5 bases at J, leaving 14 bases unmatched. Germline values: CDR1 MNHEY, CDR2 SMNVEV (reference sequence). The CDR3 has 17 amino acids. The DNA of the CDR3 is TGTGCCAGCAGTCCGGGGAGACTAGCGACCGCCAACAATGAGCAGTTCTTC. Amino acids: CASSPGRLATANNEQFF.

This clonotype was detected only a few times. CDR3 DNA: TGCGCCAGCAGCTCTACCGGACTGCTTGATGATGGCTACACCTTC. It specifies CASSSTGLLDDGYTF. The V gene is TRBV5-1, the J gene TRBJ1-2; D gene uncertain. Germline CDR1 and CDR2: SGHRS and YFSETQ. The CDR3 consists of 15 residues. Trimming stripped 3 bases from V and 6 bases from J, with 18 bases between.

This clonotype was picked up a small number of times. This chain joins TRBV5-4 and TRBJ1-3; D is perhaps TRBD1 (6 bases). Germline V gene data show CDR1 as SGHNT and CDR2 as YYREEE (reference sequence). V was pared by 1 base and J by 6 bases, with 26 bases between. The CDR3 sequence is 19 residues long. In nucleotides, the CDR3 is TGTGCCAGCAGCTTGCTTCCCCATACCGTCCGACGGGGGCTAAACACCATATATTTT. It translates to CASSLLPHTVRRGLNTIYF.

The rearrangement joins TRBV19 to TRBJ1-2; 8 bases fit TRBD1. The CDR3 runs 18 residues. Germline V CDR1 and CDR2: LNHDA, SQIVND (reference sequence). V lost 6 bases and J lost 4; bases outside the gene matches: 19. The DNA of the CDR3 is TGTGCCAGTAGCACTGGGACAGGTCCGGTTGGAGGGGTCTATGGCTACACCTTC. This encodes CASSTGTGPVGGVYGYTF.

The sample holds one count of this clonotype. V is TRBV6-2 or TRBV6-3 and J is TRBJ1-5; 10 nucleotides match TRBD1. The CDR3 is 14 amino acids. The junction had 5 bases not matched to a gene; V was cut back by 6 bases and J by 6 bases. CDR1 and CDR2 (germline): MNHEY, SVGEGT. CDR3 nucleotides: TGTGCCAGCAGAGACGGACAGGGGGTTCAGCCCCAGCATTTT. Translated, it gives CASRDGQGVQPQHF.

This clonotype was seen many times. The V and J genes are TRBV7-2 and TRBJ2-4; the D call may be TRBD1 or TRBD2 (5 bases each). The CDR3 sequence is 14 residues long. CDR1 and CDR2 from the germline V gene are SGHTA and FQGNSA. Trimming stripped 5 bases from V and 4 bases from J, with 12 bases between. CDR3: CASSLRDGKNIQYF. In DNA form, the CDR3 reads TGTGCCAGCAGCCTTCGGGACGGTAAAAACATTCAGTACTTC.

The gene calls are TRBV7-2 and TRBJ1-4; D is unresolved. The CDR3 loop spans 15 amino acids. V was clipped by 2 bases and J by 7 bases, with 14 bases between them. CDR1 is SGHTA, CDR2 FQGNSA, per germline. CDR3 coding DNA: TGTGCCAGCAGCTTAAGCCGTGGCAGGCGTGAAAAACTGTTTTTT. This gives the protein CASSLSRGRREKLFF.

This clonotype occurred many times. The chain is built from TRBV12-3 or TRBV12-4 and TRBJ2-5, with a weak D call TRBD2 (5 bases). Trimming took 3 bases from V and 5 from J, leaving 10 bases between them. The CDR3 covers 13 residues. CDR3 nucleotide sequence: TGTGCCAGCAGTTTTGGTAGAGGGGAGACCCAGTACTTC. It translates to CASSFGRGETQYF.

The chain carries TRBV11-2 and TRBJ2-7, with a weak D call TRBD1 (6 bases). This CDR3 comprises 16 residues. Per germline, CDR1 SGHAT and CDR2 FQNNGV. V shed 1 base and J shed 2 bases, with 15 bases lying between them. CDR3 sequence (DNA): TGTGCCAGCAGCTTAGGAGCGGACAGCCTCGCCTACGAGCAGTACTTC. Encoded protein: CASSLGADSLAYEQYF.

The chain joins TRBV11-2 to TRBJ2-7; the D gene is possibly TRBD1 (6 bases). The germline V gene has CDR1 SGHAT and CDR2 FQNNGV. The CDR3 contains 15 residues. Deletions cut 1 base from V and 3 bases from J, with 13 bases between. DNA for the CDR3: TGTGCCAGCAGCTTAGGGGGAGACAGGTACTACGAGCAGTACTTC. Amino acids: CASSLGGDRYYEQYF.

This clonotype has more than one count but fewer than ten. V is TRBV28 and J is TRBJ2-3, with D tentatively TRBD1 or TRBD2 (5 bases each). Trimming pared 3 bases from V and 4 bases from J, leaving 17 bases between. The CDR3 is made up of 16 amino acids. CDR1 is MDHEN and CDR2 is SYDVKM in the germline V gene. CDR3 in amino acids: CASSFGASLRSDTQYF. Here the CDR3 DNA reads TGTGCCAGCAGTTTTGGGGCTAGCCTGAGATCAGATACGCAGTATTTT.

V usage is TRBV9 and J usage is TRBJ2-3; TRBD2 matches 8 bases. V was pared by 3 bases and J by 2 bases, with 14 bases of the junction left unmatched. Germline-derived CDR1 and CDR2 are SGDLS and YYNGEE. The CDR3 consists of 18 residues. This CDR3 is CASSGEAGDLSHTDTQYF. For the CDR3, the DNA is TGTGCCAGCAGCGGGGAAGCGGGAGACCTCTCTCACACAGATACGCAGTATTTT.

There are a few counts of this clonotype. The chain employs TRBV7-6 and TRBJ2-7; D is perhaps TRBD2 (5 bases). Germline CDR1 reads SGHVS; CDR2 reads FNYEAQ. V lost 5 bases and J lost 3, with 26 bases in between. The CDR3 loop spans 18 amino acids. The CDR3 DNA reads TGTGCCAGCAGCCTATCTGATAGAATTAGCGCGCCGGACTACGAGCAGTACTTC. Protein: CASSLSDRISAPDYEQYF.

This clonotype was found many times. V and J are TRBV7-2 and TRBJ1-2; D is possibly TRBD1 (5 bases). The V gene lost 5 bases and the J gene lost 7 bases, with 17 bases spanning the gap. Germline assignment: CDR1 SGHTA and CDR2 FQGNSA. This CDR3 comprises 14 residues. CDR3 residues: CASSQRSRAAGYTF. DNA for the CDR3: TGTGCCAGCAGCCAGAGGAGCAGGGCGGCTGGCTACACCTTC.

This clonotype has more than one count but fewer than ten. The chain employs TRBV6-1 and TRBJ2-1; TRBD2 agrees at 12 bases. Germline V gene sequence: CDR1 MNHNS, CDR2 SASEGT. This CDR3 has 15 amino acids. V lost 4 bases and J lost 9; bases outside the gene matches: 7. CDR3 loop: CASSATSGSRGEQFF. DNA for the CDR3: TGTGCCAGCAGTGCGACTAGCGGGAGCCGGGGTGAGCAGTTCTTC.

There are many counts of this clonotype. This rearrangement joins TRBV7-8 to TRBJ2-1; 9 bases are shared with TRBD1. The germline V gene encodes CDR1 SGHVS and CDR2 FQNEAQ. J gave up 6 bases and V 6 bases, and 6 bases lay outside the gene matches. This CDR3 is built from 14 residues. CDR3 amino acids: CASRTGTGPNEQFF. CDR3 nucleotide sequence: TGTGCCAGCAGAACCGGGACAGGGCCCAATGAGCAGTTCTTC.

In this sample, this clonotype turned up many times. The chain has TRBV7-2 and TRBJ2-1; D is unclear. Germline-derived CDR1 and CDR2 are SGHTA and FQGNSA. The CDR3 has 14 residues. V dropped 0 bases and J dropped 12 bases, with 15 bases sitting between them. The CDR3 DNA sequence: TGTGCCAGCAGCTTAGCGCAGCGTGCCACGGGGCAGTTCTTC. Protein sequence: CASSLAQRATGQFF.

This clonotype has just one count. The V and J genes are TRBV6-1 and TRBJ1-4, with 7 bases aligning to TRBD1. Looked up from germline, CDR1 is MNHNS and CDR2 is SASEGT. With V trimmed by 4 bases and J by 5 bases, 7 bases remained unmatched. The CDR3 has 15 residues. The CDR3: CASSGPGQTNEKLFF. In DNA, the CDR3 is TGTGCCAGCAGTGGACCGGGACAGACGAATGAAAAACTGTTTTTT.

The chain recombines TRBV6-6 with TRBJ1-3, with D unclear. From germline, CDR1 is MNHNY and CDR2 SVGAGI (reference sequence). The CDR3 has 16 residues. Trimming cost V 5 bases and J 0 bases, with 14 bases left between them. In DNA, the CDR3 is TGTGCCAGCAGTCCCCGGACCTCGCTCTCTGGAAACACCATATATTTT. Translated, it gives CASSPRTSLSGNTIYF.

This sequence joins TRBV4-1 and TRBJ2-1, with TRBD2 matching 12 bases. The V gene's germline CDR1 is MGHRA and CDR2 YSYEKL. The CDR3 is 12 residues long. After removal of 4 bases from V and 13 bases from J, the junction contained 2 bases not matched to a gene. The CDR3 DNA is TGCGCCAGCAGCCCGACTAGCGGGAGACAGTTCTTC. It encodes CASSPTSGRQFF.

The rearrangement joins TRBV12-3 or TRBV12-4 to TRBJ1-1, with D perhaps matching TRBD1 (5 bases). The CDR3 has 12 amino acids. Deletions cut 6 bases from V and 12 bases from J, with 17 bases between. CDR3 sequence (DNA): TGTGCCAGCAGCCCACAGGTGGGTTCGTCTTTCTTT. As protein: CASSPQVGSSFF.